This entry features one TCR beta chain sequence. Other DNA sequences from this sample encode an identical CDR3 as well. Losses at the gene ends were 6 bases for V and 2 bases for J; bases not matched to a gene: 3. This CDR3 has 13 residues. Original processing methods: For nucleated cells, counts were estimated from reference gene primer amplification. Sequenced by immunoSEQ multiplex PCR; TCRdb stores in-frame clones only, minus some. V, J and clone size are taken as reported in that table, and D and trimming were inferred from the DNA itself. Of tens of thousands of clones listed, approximately 86% were seen once; the top ten hold over 4%. This record comes from a study of blood T cell repertoires in COVID-19. Study information: The origin of the acute and convalescent COVID-19 samples was the United States, Italy and Spain. T cells, B-cell-depleted T cells, or PBMCs supplied cDNA or gDNA.

The source material was peripheral blood. The V and J genes are TRBV12-3 or TRBV12-4 and TRBJ2-7; 8 positions match TRBD1. This TCR came from a man in his forties or fifties with acute or convalescent COVID-19. The CDR3 loop is CASSLQGAYEQYF. The CDR3 DNA follows: TGTGCCAGCAGCTTACAGGGGGCCTACGAGCAGTACTTC.